Listed below are T cell receptor beta chains from one sample, sequenced in a study of T cells in Graves' hyperthyroidism and ophthalmopathy. Each CDR3 protein is one row after TCRdb ran MiXCR on the multiplex PCR reads. The sample consists of hundreds of thousands of distinct CDR3 sequences, 13% to 15% of them appearing once. The material sequenced was blood. The receptors were gathered from a woman between 18 and 29 years old with Graves' hyperthyroidism. CDR3s include the opening cysteine and the closing phenylalanine or tryptophan. The D gene is left open where the match is weak. Size values are once, few and many counts, or a class for expanded clones, and some rows have none.

D gene	V gene	J gene	clone size	CDR3 protein	CDR3 DNA
NA	TRBV30	TRBJ1-6	many	CAWCRETVDSPLHF	TGTGCCTGGTGCAGGGAGACTGTGGATTCACCCCTCCACTTT
NA	TRBV25-1	TRBJ1-5	few	CASSETDSNQPQHF	TGTGCCAGCAGTGAGACGGATAGCAATCAGCCCCAGCATTTT
NA	TRBV11-2	TRBJ2-3	NA	CASSLDFTTVGSSADAQYF	TGTGCCAGCAGCTTAGATTTCACTACTGTGGGGAGTTCGGCAGATGCGCAGTATTTT
TRBD2	TRBV11-2	TRBJ2-1	many	CASSLGLRRERSYNEQFF	TGTGCCAGCAGCTTAGGGCTGCGGCGGGAGCGGTCCTACAATGAGCAGTTCTTC
TRBD1	TRBV30	TRBJ2-3	NA	CAWRTGPLGDTQYF	TGTGCCTGGAGGACAGGGCCTCTCGGGGATACGCAGTATTTT
TRBD1	TRBV7-9	TRBJ2-5	few	CASSKRTGGLETQYF	TGTGCCAGCAGCAAGAGGACAGGGGGCTTAGAGACCCAGTACTTC
TRBD2	TRBV24-1	TRBJ2-1	many	CATRAGGSYNEQFF	TGTGCCACCAGAGCGGGAGGCTCCTACAATGAGCAGTTCTTC
TRBD2	TRBV11-2	TRBJ2-1	many	CASSPRQTSGRAGHNEQFF	TGTGCCAGCAGCCCAAGACAGACTAGCGGGAGGGCCGGGCACAATGAGCAGTTCTTC
NA	TRBV9	TRBJ2-2	NA	CASTSWKDTGELFF	TGTGCCAGCACCTCCTGGAAGGACACCGGGGAGCTGTTTTTT
NA	TRBV7-8	TRBJ2-3	NA	CASSPRGRDTQYF	TGTGCCAGCAGCCCCCGCGGGCGTGATACGCAGTATTTT
NA	TRBV12-3/TRBV12-4	TRBJ1-1	many	CASSLDTLNTEAFF	TGTGCCAGCAGTTTAGATACTCTGAACACTGAAGCTTTCTTT
NA	TRBV28	TRBJ1-2	many	CASRPPTLNGYTF	TGTGCCAGCAGACCCCCCACTTTGAACGGCTACACCTTC
TRBD1	TRBV28	TRBJ1-5	many	CASSPPGGSQPQHF	TGTGCCAGCAGTCCCCCAGGGGGCAGTCAGCCCCAGCATTTT
TRBD2	TRBV4-2	TRBJ2-7	few	CASSQDSAGAAYEQYF	TGTGCCAGCAGCCAAGACTCCGCGGGAGCCGCTTACGAGCAGTACTTC
NA	TRBV6-9	TRBJ2-7	NA	CASSYSNSYNEQYF	TGTGCCAGCAGTTACTCGAATTCCTATAACGAGCAGTACTTC
NA	TRBV19	TRBJ2-5	NA	CASSSSRVTYQETQYF	TGTGCCAGTAGTTCCTCAAGGGTAACGTACCAAGAGACCCAGTACTTC
NA	TRBV7-3	TRBJ1-1	few	CASSHKGVGTEAFF	TGTGCCAGCAGCCATAAGGGGGTTGGCACTGAAGCTTTCTTT
NA	TRBV14	TRBJ2-3	few	CASSQAPRSGIAEEWDTQYF	TGTGCCAGCAGCCAAGCCCCTCGTTCGGGCATAGCGGAAGAGTGGGATACGCAGTATTTT
NA	TRBV27	TRBJ2-7	NA	CASSAGNEQYF	TGTGCCAGCAGCGCTGGGAACGAGCAGTACTTC
NA	TRBV18	TRBJ2-5	many	CASSPYGQETQYF	TGTGCCAGCTCACCGTACGGACAAGAGACCCAGTACTTC
TRBD2	TRBV4-1	TRBJ2-7	few	CASSQDSAGGSYEQYF	TGCGCCAGCAGCCAAGATAGCGCGGGAGGCTCCTACGAGCAGTACTTC
TRBD1	TRBV7-9	TRBJ2-1	many	CASSLPLRTGVKNEQFF	TGTGCCAGCAGCTTACCGTTGCGGACAGGGGTCAAAAATGAGCAGTTCTTC
TRBD2	TRBV7-9	TRBJ2-5	many	CASSSRLAGGGRETQYF	TGTGCCAGCAGCTCCAGGCTAGCGGGAGGAGGTAGAGAGACCCAGTACTTC
TRBD1	TRBV6-1	TRBJ1-4	NA	CASSLQGAPRTNEKLFF	TGTGCCAGCAGTTTACAGGGGGCGCCGAGAACTAATGAAAAACTGTTTTTT
NA	TRBV6-1	TRBJ2-5	many	CASSLVQGPETQYF	TGTGCCAGCAGTTTGGTACAAGGGCCAGAGACCCAGTACTTC
TRBD1	TRBV11-3	TRBJ1-1	many	CASSPSQGALNTEAFF	TGTGCCAGCAGCCCGTCGCAGGGGGCCCTGAACACTGAAGCTTTCTTT
NA	TRBV2	TRBJ2-3	many	CASRDGQPKVGGDTQYF	TGTGCCAGCAGGGATGGACAGCCAAAGGTCGGCGGTGATACGCAGTATTTT
NA	TRBV30	TRBJ2-7	many	CAWSVFGRGTTYEQYF	TGTGCCTGGAGTGTATTCGGCAGGGGAACAACCTACGAGCAGTACTTC
TRBD2	TRBV6-6	TRBJ2-7	NA	CASSYSLAGVAYEQYF	TGTGCCAGCAGTTACTCGCTAGCGGGAGTCGCCTACGAGCAGTACTTC
NA	TRBV19	TRBJ2-1	NA	CASSIGSPAHNEQFF	TGTGCCAGTAGTATCGGAAGCCCCGCACACAATGAGCAGTTCTTC
NA	TRBV3-1	TRBJ1-2	NA	CASSQGLGYGYTF	TGTGCCAGCAGCCAGGGATTAGGCTATGGCTACACCTTC
TRBD2	TRBV5-1	TRBJ2-7	NA	CASSLGGTNIYEQYF	TGCGCCAGCAGCTTGGGGGGGACTAATATCTACGAGCAGTACTTC